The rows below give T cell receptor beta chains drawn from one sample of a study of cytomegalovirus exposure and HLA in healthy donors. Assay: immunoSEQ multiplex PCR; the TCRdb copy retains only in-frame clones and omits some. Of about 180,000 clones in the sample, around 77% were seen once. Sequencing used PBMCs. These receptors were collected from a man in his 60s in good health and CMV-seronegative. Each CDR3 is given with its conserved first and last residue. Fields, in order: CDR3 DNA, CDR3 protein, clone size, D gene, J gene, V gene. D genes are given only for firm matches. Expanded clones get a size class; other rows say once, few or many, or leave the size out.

DNA: TGCGCCAGCAGTGAGCAGGGGGCTGGTGGCTACCCCTTC; CDR3: CASSEQGAGGYPF; size: NA; D: TRBD1; J: TRBJ1-2; V: TRBV10-1
DNA: TGTGCCAGCAGCGCCCGGGGGGGCTCCTACAATGAGCAGTTCTTC; CDR3: CASSARGGSYNEQFF; size: NA; D: TRBD2; J: TRBJ2-1; V: TRBV9
DNA: TGTGCCAGCAGCTTAGTGGGACAGGGGGTGACAGATACGCAGTATTTT; CDR3: CASSLVGQGVTDTQYF; size: few; D: TRBD1; J: TRBJ2-3; V: TRBV7-6
DNA: TGTGCCAGCAGTTACTCGGCGGGGACCCAGTACTTC; CDR3: CASSYSAGTQYF; size: NA; D: NA; J: TRBJ2-5; V: TRBV6-5
DNA: TGTGCCTGGAGTCGCGGAGGGGCTCGCACAGATACGCAGTATTTT; CDR3: CAWSRGGARTDTQYF; size: few; D: NA; J: TRBJ2-3; V: TRBV30
DNA: TGTGCCGGGGGGAGTGGCAAAGGGAGCACAGATACGCAGTATTTT; CDR3: CAGGSGKGSTDTQYF; size: NA; D: NA; J: TRBJ2-3; V: TRBV5-4
DNA: TGTGCCAGCTCACCAGAGTCGGGACAACAGATGGAGGCTTTCTTT; CDR3: CASSPESGQQMEAFF; size: few; D: NA; J: TRBJ1-1; V: TRBV18
DNA: TGTGCCAGCAGCACACAGAGTACCGCAACTAATGAAAAACTGTTTTTT; CDR3: CASSTQSTATNEKLFF; size: NA; D: NA; J: TRBJ1-4; V: TRBV5-6
DNA: TGTGCTAGTGGGCTAGGGGTGGCAAAAGAGACCCAGTACTTC; CDR3: CASGLGVAKETQYF; size: NA; D: NA; J: TRBJ2-5; V: TRBV12-5
DNA: TGTGCCAGCAGTTTCCTCCCGGGGGTTGGACAGGGGGCGGTCGAGCAGTACTTC; CDR3: CASSFLPGVGQGAVEQYF; size: NA; D: TRBD1; J: TRBJ2-7; V: TRBV28
DNA: TGTGCCTGGAGCAGCGGGACGGAAGAAAAACTGTTTTTT; CDR3: CAWSSGTEEKLFF; size: NA; D: NA; J: TRBJ1-4; V: TRBV30
DNA: TGTGCCTGGAGAGACAACTCCTACAATGAGCAGTTCTTC; CDR3: CAWRDNSYNEQFF; size: NA; D: NA; J: TRBJ2-1; V: TRBV30
DNA: TGTGCCAGCTCATTCCGGTCGGCAGGGGATCAGCCCCAGCATTTT; CDR3: CASSFRSAGDQPQHF; size: NA; D: NA; J: TRBJ1-5; V: TRBV18
DNA: TGCGCCAGCAGCATTAACAATAGACAGGGGGTTCGGCAGCCCCAGCATTTT; CDR3: CASSINNRQGVRQPQHF; size: NA; D: TRBD1; J: TRBJ1-5; V: TRBV10-1
DNA: TGTGCCAGTTCCCGAACAGGGGGCCCTGGAAACACCATATATTTT; CDR3: CASSRTGGPGNTIYF; size: NA; D: TRBD1; J: TRBJ1-3; V: TRBV5-6
DNA: TGTGCCAGCAGCGTCGTTCGGGGGACGGCCGGCTACACCTTC; CDR3: CASSVVRGTAGYTF; size: once; D: NA; J: TRBJ1-2; V: TRBV5-8
DNA: TGTGCCAGCAAGGGGGGGACTAGGATACACGAGCAGTACTTC; CDR3: CASKGGTRIHEQYF; size: NA; D: TRBD2; J: TRBJ2-7; V: TRBV28
DNA: TGTGCCAGTAGTAGGGGACAGGGCTACGAGCAGTACTTC; CDR3: CASSRGQGYEQYF; size: NA; D: TRBD1; J: TRBJ2-7; V: TRBV19
DNA: TGTGCCAGCAGCCAAGGAGTTTACGAGCAGTACTTC; CDR3: CASSQGVYEQYF; size: NA; D: NA; J: TRBJ2-7; V: TRBV14
DNA: TGTGCCAGCAGTGCTCGATACTCGAACACTGAAGCTTTCTTT; CDR3: CASSARYSNTEAFF; size: NA; D: NA; J: TRBJ1-1; V: TRBV6-5
DNA: TGTGCCAGCAGCCTAGTTAACAGGGGTAATCAGCCCCAGCATTTT; CDR3: CASSLVNRGNQPQHF; size: NA; D: TRBD1; J: TRBJ1-5; V: TRBV28
DNA: TGTGCCAGCAGTGAATATCGGGACTCCTACGAGCAGTACTTC; CDR3: CASSEYRDSYEQYF; size: NA; D: NA; J: TRBJ2-7; V: TRBV25-1
DNA: TGCAGCGTTGGACCGCGGACAGGGCGTTATGGCTACACCTTC; CDR3: CSVGPRTGRYGYTF; size: NA; D: TRBD1; J: TRBJ1-2; V: TRBV29-1
DNA: TGCGCCAGCAGCCCCGGGAACACTAATTCACCCCTCCACTTT; CDR3: CASSPGNTNSPLHF; size: NA; D: NA; J: TRBJ1-6; V: TRBV5-1
DNA: TGTGCCAGCAGCCAGAACACAGATACGCAGTATTTT; CDR3: CASSQNTDTQYF; size: few; D: NA; J: TRBJ2-3; V: TRBV11-2
DNA: TGTGCCAGCAGCTTAGAGGCTAGCGGAGCCTACGAGCAGTACTTC; CDR3: CASSLEASGAYEQYF; size: NA; D: TRBD2; J: TRBJ2-7; V: TRBV11-2
DNA: TGTGCCAGCAGTTCCCGGACTAGCGGGCACACAGATACGCAGTATTTT; CDR3: CASSSRTSGHTDTQYF; size: once; D: TRBD2; J: TRBJ2-3; V: TRBV27